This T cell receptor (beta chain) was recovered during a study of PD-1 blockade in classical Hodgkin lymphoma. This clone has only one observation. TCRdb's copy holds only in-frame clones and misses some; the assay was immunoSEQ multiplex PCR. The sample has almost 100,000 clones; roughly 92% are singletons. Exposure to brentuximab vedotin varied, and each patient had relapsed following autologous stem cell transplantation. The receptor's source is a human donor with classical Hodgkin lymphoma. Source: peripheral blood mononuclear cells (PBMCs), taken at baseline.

The CDR3 spells CASSERTSGSFNEQFF. CDR3 in DNA: TGTGCCAGCAGTGAGCGCACTAGCGGGAGCTTCAATGAGCAGTTCTTC. This chain connects TRBV6-4 to TRBJ2-1; 11 nucleotides agree with TRBD2. Germline V gene lookup returns CDR1 MRHNA and CDR2 SNTAGT. This CDR3 contains 16 residues. V dropped 3 bases and J dropped 6; count of bases not matched to a gene: 7.